The 22 T cell receptor beta chains reported below all come from one sample, sequenced in a study of T cell clonality in common variable immunodeficiency. Using immunoSEQ multiplex PCR, the repertoire was profiled, and TCRdb retains in-frame clones only, with some absent. The data show 35,000 to 50,000 clones, none appearing only once, with roughly 1.4% held by the ten largest. Sample: peripheral blood mononuclear cells. All receptors derive from a person aged 18 to 75 in good health.

The table lists this clone with many counts. The CDR3 end lies 3 residues beyond the end of the read and is filled in from the germline J gene. The chain uses TRBV20-1 and TRBJ1-2, with D unresolved. The length of the CDR3 is 15 residues. The germline V gene has CDR1 DFQATT and CDR2 SNEGSKA (reference sequence). Trimming stripped 0 bases from V and 4 bases from J, with 15 bases between. The CDR3 loop is CSARDRKAHLYGYTF. The covered CDR3 bases are TGCAGTGCTAGAGATCGAAAGGCACATCTCTATGGC.

This clone rates as medium-sized (0.01 to 0.1%). The sequenced fragment ends 3 residues before the CDR3 boundary, so the rest is inferred from the germline J gene. The V and J genes are TRBV20-1 and TRBJ2-3, with 13 positions matching TRBD2. Germline CDR1 is DFQATT and CDR2 is SNEGSKA (reference sequence). Trimming took 1 base from V and 5 from J; bases not matched to a gene: 6. The CDR3 is 16 amino acids. The DNA read from the CDR3 is TGCAGTGCTAGAGGGACTAGCGGGAGAGGGGGAGATACG. Its protein product is CSARGTSGRGGDT. The CDR3 reads in full as CSARGTSGRGGDTQYF.

This clone was recorded many times. Sequence at one end of the junction differs from germline and may be a read error. Sequencing ends 3 residues short of the CDR3 end; the germline J gene provides the rest. The chain combines TRBV4-2 with TRBJ1-4; D uncertain. Germline V gene sequence: CDR1 LGHNA, CDR2 YNFKEQ. The CDR3 covers 14 residues. The CDR3 loop is CASSQEGSVEKLFF. The CDR3 bases that were read are TGCGCCAGCAGCCAAGAAGGGTCGGTGGAAAAA.

At least ten counts were recorded for this clone. This may be a read error, as it is one base from a much larger clone. The missing CDR3 end, 3 residues past where the read stops, is filled in from the germline J gene. The chain links TRBV7-3 to TRBJ2-7, with TRBD2 matching 10 bases. Per germline, CDR1 SGHTA and CDR2 FQGTGA. Losses at the gene ends were 4 bases for V and 6 bases for J; bases not matched to a gene: 6. The CDR3 is made up of 14 amino acids. The CDR3 protein is CASSSSGSSSEQYF. CDR3 DNA (partial): TGTGCCAGCAGCTCTAGCGGGAGTAGCAGCGAG.

This clone was observed at least ten times. The read finishes 3 residues shy of the CDR3 end, and the germline J gene is used to complete it. V is TRBV9 and J is TRBJ2-3; 9 bases line up with TRBD2. Unmatched junction bases numbered 0, after V lost 0 bases and J lost 1 base. Germline CDR1 reads SGDLS; CDR2 reads YYNGEE. CDR3 length equals 15 residues. The CDR3 sequence: CASSVGTSGTDTQYF. The sequenced CDR3 bases are TGTGCCAGCAGCGTAGGGACTAGCGGCACAGATACG. The entire variable domain, with the rest obtained from reference TRBV9 and TRBJ2-3, is as follows: DSGVTQTPKHLITATGQRVTLRCSPRSGDLSVYWYQQSLDQGLQFLIQYYNGEERAKGNILERFSAQQFPDLHSELNLSSLELGDSALYFCASSVGTSGTDTQYFGPGTRLTVL.

This clone was detected many times. From the germline J gene comes the end of the CDR3, since the read stops 3 residues before it. The V gene is TRBV2, the J gene TRBJ1-1; tentative D call: TRBD1 (5 bases). Looked up from germline, CDR1 is SNHLY and CDR2 is FYNNEI. The CDR3 length is 12 residues. The CDR3 loop is CASSEPRAQAFF. The covered CDR3 bases are TGTGCCAGCAGTGAACCCAGGGCCCAA.

This clone was counted at least ten times. The sequence runs out 3 residues before the end of the CDR3; the remainder is reconstructed from the germline J gene. The genes are TRBV20-1 and TRBJ1-1, with D perhaps TRBD1 (6 bases). This CDR3 region has 13 residues. The germline CDR1 and CDR2 sequences are DFQATT and SNEGSKA (reference sequence). V gave up 3 bases and J gave up 4 bases, with 12 bases separating them. The DNA read from the CDR3 is TGCAGTGCTAGCTTAACAGGGATCACTGAA. Translating gives CSASLTGITE. In full, the CDR3 reads CSASLTGITEAFF.

The sample holds many counts of this clone. The sequenced fragment ends 3 residues before the CDR3 boundary, so the rest is inferred from the germline J gene. The chain recombines TRBV7-8 with TRBJ1-2, with D hard to call. The CDR3 covers 16 residues. Germline lookup yields CDR1 SGHVS and CDR2 FQNEAQ. CDR3 residues: CASSLERPTTAGGYTF. The CDR3 DNA, read in part, is TGTGCCAGCAGCTTAGAAAGACCAACTACAGCGGGGGGC. The full variable domain, with the rest looked up from reference TRBV7-8 and TRBJ1-2, is GAGVSQSPRYKVAKRGQDVALRCDPISGHVSLFWYQQALGQGPEFLTYFQNEAQLDKSGLPSDRFFAERPEGSVSTLKIQRTQQEDSAVYLCASSLERPTTAGGYTFGSGTRLTVV.

This clone showed up just a few times. The read ends 3 residues before the CDR3 terminus; that terminus is restored from the germline J gene. This sequence joins TRBV19 and TRBJ1-2, with TRBD1 as a possible D gene (5 bases). Germline V gene data show CDR1 as LNHDA and CDR2 as SQIVND (reference sequence). The CDR3 has 16 amino acids. Partial CDR3 DNA: TGTGCCAGTAGTTGGCAGGGAGGGCCAGTTGGGAATGAC. Translating gives CASSWQGGPVGND. The full CDR3 sequence reads CASSWQGGPVGNDYTF.

As for this clone: The CDR3 extends 3 residues past the end of the read, so its final part is completed from the germline J gene. The rearrangement links TRBV5-3 to TRBJ2-1; 10 nucleotides agree with TRBD2. TRBV5-3 is an ORF for which the function is uncertain. The CDR3 covers 17 residues. Trimming took 3 bases from V and 6 from J; bases not matched to a gene: 12. The CDR3 loop reads CARSCIAGGRFCNEQFF. CDR3 bases read: TGTGCCAGAAGCTGTATAGCGGGAGGCCGATTCTGCAATGAG.

The sample holds many counts of this clone. The read stops 3 residues short of the end of the CDR3; the missing end is completed from the germline J gene. V usage is TRBV6-2 or TRBV6-3 and J usage is TRBJ1-3; D remains unclear. V was trimmed by 0 bases and J by 4 bases, leaving 4 bases between them. In germline, CDR1 is MNHEY, CDR2 SVGEGT. CDR3 length: 13 amino acids. The CDR3 region is CASSYSRGNTIYF. The DNA read from the CDR3 is TGTGCCAGCAGTTACTCTCGGGGAAACACC.

In its sample, this clone was seen many times. The CDR3 end is not reached by the read, which stops 3 residues before it; the germline J gene fills it in. The V call is TRBV29-1, the J call TRBJ2-2; 8 nucleotides align to TRBD2. Germline lookup yields CDR1 SQVTM and CDR2 ANQGSEA. V was clipped by 7 bases and J by 0 bases; unmatched bases: 4. The CDR3 is 14 amino acids. The CDR3 loop is CSARSGTNTGELFF. Incomplete CDR3 DNA: TGCAGCGCTCGTAGCGGGACGAACACCGGGGAG.

This clone was seen at least ten times. CDR3 bases read: TGCAGTGCTAGCGGACTAGCGGGATTGGCCCAAGAGACC. It translates to CSASGLAGLAQET. The complete CDR3 sequence is CSASGLAGLAQETQYF. V gene TRBV20-1 combines with J gene TRBJ2-5, with TRBD2 identical over 12 bases. The CDR3 end lies 3 residues beyond the end of the read and is filled in from the germline J gene. V lost 3 bases and J lost 1; bases outside the gene matches: 6. The V gene's germline CDR1 is DFQATT and CDR2 SNEGSKA (reference sequence). This CDR3 contains 16 residues.

This clone was counted ten times or more. The CDR3 goes on 3 residues after the read ends, and that part is filled in from the germline J gene. The genes are TRBV7-3 and TRBJ2-6, with D tentatively TRBD1 (5 bases). CDR1 and CDR2 from the germline V gene are SGHTA and FQGTGA. This CDR3 comprises 15 residues. V was pared by 6 bases and J by 1 base, with 10 bases between. The covered CDR3 bases are TGTGCCAGCAGTACAGGCGGTTCTGGGGCCAACGTC. Translation: CASSTGGSGANV. The CDR3 as a whole reads CASSTGGSGANVLTF.

This clone was seen many times. The DNA ends 3 residues before the CDR3 does, and the rest of the CDR3 is filled in from the germline J gene. V is TRBV20-1 and J is TRBJ2-5, with a possible D match to TRBD2 (6 bases). The V and J ends lost 7 bases and 2 bases respectively, with 11 bases between them. The germline V gene encodes CDR1 DFQATT and CDR2 SNEGSKA (reference sequence). There are 12 residues in the CDR3. Partial CDR3 DNA: TGCAGTGTCAGGGACTTTCAAGAGACC. Its translation is CSVRDFQET. The whole CDR3 sequence is CSVRDFQETQYF.

This clone was found many times. The CDR3 goes on 3 residues after the read ends, and that part is filled in from the germline J gene. This chain connects TRBV19 to TRBJ2-7, with D tentatively TRBD1 (6 bases). The ends were cut back, 7 bases at V and 5 bases at J, with 18 bases in the middle. The germline V gene has CDR1 LNHDA and CDR2 SQIVND (reference sequence). The CDR3 runs 14 residues. Incomplete CDR3 DNA: TGTGCCAGTAAGGCTGTACAGGGAGTCGACGAG. As protein: CASKAVQGVDE. Given in full, the CDR3 is CASKAVQGVDEQYF.

Ten or more counts support this clone. The read comes to an end 3 residues before the CDR3 does, leaving the germline J gene to fill in the end. The chain has TRBV19 and TRBJ2-7; 8 nucleotides align to TRBD1. V gave up 7 bases and J gave up 6 bases; unmatched junction bases: 11. The CDR3 totals 14 residues. Germline CDR1 reads LNHDA; CDR2 reads SQIVND (reference sequence). The CDR3 spells CASTSTGAKVEQYF. CDR3 DNA (partial): TGTGCCAGTACCTCGACAGGGGCGAAGGTCGAG.

This clone was counted many times. Read coverage stops 3 residues before the CDR3 terminus; the germline J gene supplies the remainder. This chain uses TRBV19 with TRBJ1-1; D unresolved. V was pared by 0 bases and J by 3 bases, with 5 bases between. Germline lookup yields CDR1 LNHDA and CDR2 SQIVND (reference sequence). The length of the CDR3 is 13 residues. CDR3 DNA, as far as it was read: TGTGCCAGTAGTATAGAGACTTACACTGAA. It translates to CASSIETYTE. From start to end, the CDR3 is CASSIETYTEAFF.

This clone was recorded many times. The CDR3 end lies 3 residues beyond the end of the read and is filled in from the germline J gene. V usage is TRBV7-9 and J usage is TRBJ1-5; TRBD1 aligns across 11 bases. The J segment lost 6 bases and the V segment lost 4 bases, leaving 5 bases of the junction unmatched. The CDR3 loop spans 15 amino acids. The germline V gene encodes CDR1 SEHNR and CDR2 FQNEAQ (reference sequence). This chain's CDR3 is CASSSGQGAVQPQHF. Partial CDR3 DNA: TGTGCCAGCAGCTCCGGACAGGGGGCAGTTCAGCCC.

This clone occurred many times. The read comes to an end 3 residues before the CDR3 does, leaving the germline J gene to fill in the end. V is TRBV7-4 and J is TRBJ1-4; no definite D call. The CDR3 runs to 16 residues. Germline V gene sequence: CDR1 SGHVT, CDR2 SQSDAQ. Between the trimmed V and J ends, which lost 3 bases and 7 bases, there was a span of 18 bases. The sequenced CDR3 bases are TGTGCCAGCAGCTTCCTCGCCGGCGGGAGGAGTGAAAAA. Translation gives CASSFLAGGRSEK. Given in full, the CDR3 is CASSFLAGGRSEKLFF.

Many counts were recorded for this clone. The sequence runs out 3 residues before the end of the CDR3; the remainder is reconstructed from the germline J gene. The chain employs TRBV20-1 and TRBJ2-1, with D uncertain. This CDR3 comprises 13 residues. The germline CDR1 and CDR2 sequences are DFQATT and SNEGSKA (reference sequence). V was cut by 5 bases and J by 0 bases, with 8 bases left in between. CDR3 in amino acids: CSAVLGSYNEQFF. The covered CDR3 bases are TGCAGTGCTGTACTTGGCTCCTACAATGAG.

At least ten counts were recorded for this clone. The read halts 3 residues ahead of the CDR3 end, with the missing end drawn from the germline J gene. This chain links TRBV28 with TRBJ2-1; weak D call: TRBD1 (6 bases). Germline CDR1 MDHEN, CDR2 SYDVKM. The CDR3 length is 16 residues. V gave up 6 bases and J gave up 9 bases, with 24 bases separating them. The CDR3 region is CASSLTGGGQRVEQFF. Incomplete CDR3 DNA: TGTGCCAGCAGCCTCACCGGTGGGGGACAACGAGTTGAG.